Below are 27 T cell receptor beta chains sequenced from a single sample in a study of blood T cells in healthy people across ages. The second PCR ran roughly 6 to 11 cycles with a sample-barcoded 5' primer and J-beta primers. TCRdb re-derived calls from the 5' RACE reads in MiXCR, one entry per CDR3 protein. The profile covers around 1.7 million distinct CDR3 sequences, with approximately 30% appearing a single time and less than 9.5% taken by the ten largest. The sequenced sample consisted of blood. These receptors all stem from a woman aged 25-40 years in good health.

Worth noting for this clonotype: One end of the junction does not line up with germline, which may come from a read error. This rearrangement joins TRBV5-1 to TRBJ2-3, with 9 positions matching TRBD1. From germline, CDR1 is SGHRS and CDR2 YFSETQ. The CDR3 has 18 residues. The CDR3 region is CASSLDTSRDRVADTQYF. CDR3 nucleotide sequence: TGCGCTAGCAGCTTGGATACTTCACGGGACAGGGTCGCAGATACGCAGTATTTT.

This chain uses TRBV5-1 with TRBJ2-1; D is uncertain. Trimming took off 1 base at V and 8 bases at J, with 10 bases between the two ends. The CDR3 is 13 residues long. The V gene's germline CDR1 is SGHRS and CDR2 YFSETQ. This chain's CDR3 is CASSLLPRDEQFF. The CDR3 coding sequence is TGCGCCAGCAGCTTGCTACCACGGGATGAGCAGTTCTTC.

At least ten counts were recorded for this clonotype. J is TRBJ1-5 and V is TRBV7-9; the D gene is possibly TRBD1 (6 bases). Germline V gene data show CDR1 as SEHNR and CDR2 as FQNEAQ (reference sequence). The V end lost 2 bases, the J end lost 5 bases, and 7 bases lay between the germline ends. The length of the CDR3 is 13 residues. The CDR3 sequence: CASSLQGYQPQHF. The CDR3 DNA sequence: TGTGCCAGCAGCTTACAGGGGTATCAGCCCCAGCATTTT. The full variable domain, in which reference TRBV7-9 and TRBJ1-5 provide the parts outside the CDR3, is DTGVSQNPRHKITKRGQNVTFRCDPISEHNRLYWYRQTLGQGPEFLTYFQNEAQLEKSRLLSDRFSAERPKGSFSTLEIQRTEQGDSAMYLCASSLQGYQPQHFGDGTRLSIL.

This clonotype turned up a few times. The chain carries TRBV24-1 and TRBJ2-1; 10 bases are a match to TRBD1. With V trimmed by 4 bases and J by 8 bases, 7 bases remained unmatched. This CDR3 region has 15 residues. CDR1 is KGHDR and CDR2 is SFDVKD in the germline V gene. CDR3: CATSDPGQGLDEQFF. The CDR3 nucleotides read TGTGCCACCAGTGACCCGGGACAGGGGTTAGATGAGCAGTTCTTC.

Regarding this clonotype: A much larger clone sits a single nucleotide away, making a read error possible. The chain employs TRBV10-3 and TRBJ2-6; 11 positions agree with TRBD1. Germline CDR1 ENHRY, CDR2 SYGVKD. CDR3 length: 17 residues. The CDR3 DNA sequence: TGTGCCATCGGTCGGACAGGGGGCGCGTCTGGGACCAACGTCCTGACTTTC. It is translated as CAIGRTGGASGTNVLTF.

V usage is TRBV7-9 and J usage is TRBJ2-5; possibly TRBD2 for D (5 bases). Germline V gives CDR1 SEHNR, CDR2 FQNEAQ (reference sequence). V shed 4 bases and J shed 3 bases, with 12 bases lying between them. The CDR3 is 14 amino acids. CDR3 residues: CASSWGLGEETQYF. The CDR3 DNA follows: TGTGCCAGCAGCTGGGGTTTGGGAGAAGAGACCCAGTACTTC.

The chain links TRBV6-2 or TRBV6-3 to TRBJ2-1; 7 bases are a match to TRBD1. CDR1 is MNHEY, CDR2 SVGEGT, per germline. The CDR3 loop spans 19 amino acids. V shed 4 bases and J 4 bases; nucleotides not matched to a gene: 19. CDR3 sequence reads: CASSSSPTRTGNRYNEQFF. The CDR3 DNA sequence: TGTGCCAGCAGTTCCTCCCCGACCCGGACAGGAAATAGATACAATGAGCAGTTCTTC.

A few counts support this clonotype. For the CDR3, the DNA is TGTGCCAGCAGCTTACCCGGGGGGAACACTGAAGCTTTCTTT. The encoded protein is CASSLPGGNTEAFF. The V call is TRBV7-9, the J call TRBJ1-1; D perhaps matches TRBD1 (5 bases). V was clipped by 2 bases and J by 1 base, with 8 bases between them. CDR3 length equals 14 residues. Germline V gives CDR1 SEHNR, CDR2 FQNEAQ (reference sequence).

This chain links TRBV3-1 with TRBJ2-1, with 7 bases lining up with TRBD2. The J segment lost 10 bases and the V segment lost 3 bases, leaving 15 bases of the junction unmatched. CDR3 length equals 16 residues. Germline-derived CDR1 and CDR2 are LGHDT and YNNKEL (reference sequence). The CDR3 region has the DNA TGTGCCAGCAGCCAGCTGACTAGCAGATTTAAGGGGGAGCAGTTCTTC. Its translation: CASSQLTSRFKGEQFF.

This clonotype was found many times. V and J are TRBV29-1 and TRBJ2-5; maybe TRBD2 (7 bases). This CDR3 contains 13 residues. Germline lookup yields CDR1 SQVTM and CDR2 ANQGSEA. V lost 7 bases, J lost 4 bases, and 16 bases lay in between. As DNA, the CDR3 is TGCAGCGGGGGGGGCCCGGGGCCAGAGACCCAGTACTTC. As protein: CSGGGPGPETQYF.

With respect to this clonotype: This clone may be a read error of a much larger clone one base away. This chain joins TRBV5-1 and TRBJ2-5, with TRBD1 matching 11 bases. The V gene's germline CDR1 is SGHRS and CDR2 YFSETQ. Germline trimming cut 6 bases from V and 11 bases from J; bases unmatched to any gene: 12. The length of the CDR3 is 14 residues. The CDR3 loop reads CASTFGQGAYKQYF. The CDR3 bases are TGCGCCAGCACCTTCGGACAGGGGGCGTACAAGCAGTACTTC. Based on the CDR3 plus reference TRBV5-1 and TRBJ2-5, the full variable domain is KAGVTQTPRYLIKTRGQQVTLSCSPISGHRSVSWYQQTPGQGLQFLFEYFSETQRNKGNFPGRFSGRQFSNSRSEMNVSTLELGDSALYLCASTFGQGAYKQYFGPGTRLLVL.

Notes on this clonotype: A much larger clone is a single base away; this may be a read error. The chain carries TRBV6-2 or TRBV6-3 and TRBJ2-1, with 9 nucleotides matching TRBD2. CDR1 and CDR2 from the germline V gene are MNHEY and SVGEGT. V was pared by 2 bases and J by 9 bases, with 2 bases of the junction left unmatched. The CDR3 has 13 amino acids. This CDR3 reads CASSYGLASEQFF. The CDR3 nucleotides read TGTGCCAGCAGTTACGGACTAGCGAGTGAGCAGTTCTTC.

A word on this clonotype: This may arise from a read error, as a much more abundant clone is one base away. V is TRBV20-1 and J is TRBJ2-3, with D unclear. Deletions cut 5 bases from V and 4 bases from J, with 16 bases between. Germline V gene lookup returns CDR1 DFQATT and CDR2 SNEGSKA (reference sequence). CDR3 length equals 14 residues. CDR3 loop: CSAPHDMPPDTQYF. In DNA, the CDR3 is TGCAGTGCTCCACACGACATGCCCCCAGATACGCAGTATTTT.

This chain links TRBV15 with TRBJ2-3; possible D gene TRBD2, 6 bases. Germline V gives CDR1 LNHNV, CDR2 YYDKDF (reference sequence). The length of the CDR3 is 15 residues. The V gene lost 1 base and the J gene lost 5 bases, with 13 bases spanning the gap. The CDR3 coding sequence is TGTGCCACCAGCAGAGGGGGGGTCGAGAGAGATACGCAGTATTTT. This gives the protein CATSRGGVERDTQYF.

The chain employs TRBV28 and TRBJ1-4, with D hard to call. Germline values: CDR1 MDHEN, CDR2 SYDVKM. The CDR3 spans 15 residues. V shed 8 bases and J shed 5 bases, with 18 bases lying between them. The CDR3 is CASAIGRGLNEKLFF. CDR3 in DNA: TGTGCCAGCGCAATCGGACGGGGATTAAATGAAAAACTGTTTTTT. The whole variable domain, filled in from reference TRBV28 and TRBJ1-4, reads DVKVTQSSRYLVKRTGEKVFLECVQDMDHENMFWYRQDPGLGLRLIYFSYDVKMKEKGDIPEGYSVSREKKERFSLILESASTNQTSMYLCASAIGRGLNEKLFFGSGTQLSVL.

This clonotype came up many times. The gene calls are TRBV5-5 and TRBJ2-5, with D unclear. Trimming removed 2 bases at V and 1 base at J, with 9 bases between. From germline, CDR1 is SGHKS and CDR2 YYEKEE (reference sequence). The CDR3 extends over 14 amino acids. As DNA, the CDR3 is TGTGCCAGCAGCTTCGCACAGACCCAAGAGACCCAGTACTTC. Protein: CASSFAQTQETQYF.

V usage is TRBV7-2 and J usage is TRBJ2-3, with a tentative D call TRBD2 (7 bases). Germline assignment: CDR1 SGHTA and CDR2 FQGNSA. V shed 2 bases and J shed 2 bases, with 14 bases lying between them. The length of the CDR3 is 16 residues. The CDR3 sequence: CASSLQSGTITDTQYF. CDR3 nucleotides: TGTGCCAGCAGCTTACAAAGCGGGACAATCACAGATACGCAGTATTTT. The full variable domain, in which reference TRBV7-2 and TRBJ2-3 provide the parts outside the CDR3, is GAGVSQSPSNKVTEKGKDVELRCDPISGHTALYWYRQSLGQGLEFLIYFQGNSAPDKSGLPSDRFSAERTGGSVSTLTIQRTQQEDSAVYLCASSLQSGTITDTQYFGPGTRLTVL.

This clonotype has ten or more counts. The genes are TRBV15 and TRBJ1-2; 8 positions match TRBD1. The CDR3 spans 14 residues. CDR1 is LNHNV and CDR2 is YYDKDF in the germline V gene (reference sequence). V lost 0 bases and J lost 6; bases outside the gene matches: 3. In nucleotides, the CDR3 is TGTGCCACCAGCAGAGACAGGGGGCGAAATGGCTACACCTTC. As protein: CATSRDRGRNGYTF.

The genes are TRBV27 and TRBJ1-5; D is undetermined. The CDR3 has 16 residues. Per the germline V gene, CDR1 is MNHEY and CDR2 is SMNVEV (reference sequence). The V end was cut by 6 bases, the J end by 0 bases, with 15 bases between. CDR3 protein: CASRPRPTYSNQPQHF. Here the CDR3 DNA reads TGTGCCAGCAGGCCCAGGCCGACGTATAGCAATCAGCCCCAGCATTTT.

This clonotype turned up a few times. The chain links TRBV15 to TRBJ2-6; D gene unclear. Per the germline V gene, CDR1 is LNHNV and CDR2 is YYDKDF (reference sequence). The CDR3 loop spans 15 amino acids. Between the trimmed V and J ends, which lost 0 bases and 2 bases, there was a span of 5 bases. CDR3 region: CATSREGTGANVLTF. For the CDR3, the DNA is TGTGCCACCAGCAGAGAAGGGACTGGGGCCAACGTCCTGACTTTC.

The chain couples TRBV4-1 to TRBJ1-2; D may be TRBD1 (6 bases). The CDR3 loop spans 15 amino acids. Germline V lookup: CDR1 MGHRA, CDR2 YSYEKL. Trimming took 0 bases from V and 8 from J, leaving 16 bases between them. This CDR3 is CASSQDETGPSGYTF. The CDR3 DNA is TGCGCCAGCAGCCAAGACGAGACAGGCCCCTCGGGCTACACCTTC.

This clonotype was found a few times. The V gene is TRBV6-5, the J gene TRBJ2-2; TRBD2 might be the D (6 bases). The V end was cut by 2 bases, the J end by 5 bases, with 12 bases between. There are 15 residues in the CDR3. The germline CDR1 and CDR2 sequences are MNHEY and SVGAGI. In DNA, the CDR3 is TGTGCCAGCAGTTACGGGGGGAGAAGGACCGGGGAGCTGTTTTTT. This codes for CASSYGGRRTGELFF.

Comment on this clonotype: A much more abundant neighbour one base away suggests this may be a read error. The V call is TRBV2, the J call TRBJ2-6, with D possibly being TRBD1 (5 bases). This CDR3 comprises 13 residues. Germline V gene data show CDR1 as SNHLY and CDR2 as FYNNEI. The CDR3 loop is CASDSSEANVLTF. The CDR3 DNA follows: TGTGCCAGCGACAGCTCTGAGGCCAACGTCCTGACTTTC.

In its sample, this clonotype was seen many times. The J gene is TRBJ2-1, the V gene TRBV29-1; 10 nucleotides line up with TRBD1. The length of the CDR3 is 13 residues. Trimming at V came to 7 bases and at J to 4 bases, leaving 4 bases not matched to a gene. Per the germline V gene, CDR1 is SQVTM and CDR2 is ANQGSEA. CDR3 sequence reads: CSGWDRGYNEQFF. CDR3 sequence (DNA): TGCAGCGGCTGGGACAGGGGATACAATGAGCAGTTCTTC.

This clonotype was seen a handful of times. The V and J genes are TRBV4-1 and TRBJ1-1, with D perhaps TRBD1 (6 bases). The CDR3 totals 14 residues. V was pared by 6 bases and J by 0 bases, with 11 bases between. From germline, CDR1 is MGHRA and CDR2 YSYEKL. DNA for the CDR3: TGCGCCAGCAGACGGACAGTCGTGAACACTGAAGCTTTCTTT. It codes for CASRRTVVNTEAFF.

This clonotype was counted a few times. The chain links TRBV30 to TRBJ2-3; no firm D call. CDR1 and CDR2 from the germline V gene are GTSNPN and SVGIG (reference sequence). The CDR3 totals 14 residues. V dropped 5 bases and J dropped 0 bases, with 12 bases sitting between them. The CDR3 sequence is CAWGGAASTDTQYF. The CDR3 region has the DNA TGTGCCTGGGGCGGAGCAGCTAGCACAGATACGCAGTATTTT. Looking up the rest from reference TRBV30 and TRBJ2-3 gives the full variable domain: SQTIHQWPATLVQPVGSPLSLECTVEGTSNPNLYWYRQAAGRGLQLLFYSVGIGQISSEVPQNLSASRPQDRQFILSSKKLLLSDSGFYLCAWGGAASTDTQYFGPGTRLTVL.

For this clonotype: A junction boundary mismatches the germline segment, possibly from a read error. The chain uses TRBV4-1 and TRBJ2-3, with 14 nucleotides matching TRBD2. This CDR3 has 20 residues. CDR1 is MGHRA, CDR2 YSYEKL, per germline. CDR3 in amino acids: CASGQVPGLAGVHNTDTQYF. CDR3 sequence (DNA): TGCGCCAGCGGCCAAGTACCGGGACTAGCGGGGGTCCACAACACAGATACGCAGTATTTT.